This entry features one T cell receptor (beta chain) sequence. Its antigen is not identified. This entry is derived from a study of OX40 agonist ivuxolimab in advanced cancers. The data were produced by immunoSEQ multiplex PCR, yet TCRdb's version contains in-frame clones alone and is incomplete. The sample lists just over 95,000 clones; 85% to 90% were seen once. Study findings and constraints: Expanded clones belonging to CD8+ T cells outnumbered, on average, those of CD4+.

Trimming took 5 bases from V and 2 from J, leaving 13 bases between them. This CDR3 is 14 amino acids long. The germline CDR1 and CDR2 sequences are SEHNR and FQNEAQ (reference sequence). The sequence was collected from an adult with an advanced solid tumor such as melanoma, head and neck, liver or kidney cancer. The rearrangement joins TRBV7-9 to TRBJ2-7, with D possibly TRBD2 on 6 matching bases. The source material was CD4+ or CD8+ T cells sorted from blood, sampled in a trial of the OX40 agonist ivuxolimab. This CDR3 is CASSPGGIPYEQYF. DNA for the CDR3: TGTGCCAGCAGCCCAGGCGGGATCCCCTACGAGCAGTACTTC. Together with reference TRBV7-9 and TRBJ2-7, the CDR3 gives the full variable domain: DTGVSQNPRHKITKRGQNVTFRCDPISEHNRLYWYRQTLGQGPEFLTYFQNEAQLEKSRLLSDRFSAERPKGSFSTLEIQRTEQGDSAMYLCASSPGGIPYEQYFGPGTRLTVT.